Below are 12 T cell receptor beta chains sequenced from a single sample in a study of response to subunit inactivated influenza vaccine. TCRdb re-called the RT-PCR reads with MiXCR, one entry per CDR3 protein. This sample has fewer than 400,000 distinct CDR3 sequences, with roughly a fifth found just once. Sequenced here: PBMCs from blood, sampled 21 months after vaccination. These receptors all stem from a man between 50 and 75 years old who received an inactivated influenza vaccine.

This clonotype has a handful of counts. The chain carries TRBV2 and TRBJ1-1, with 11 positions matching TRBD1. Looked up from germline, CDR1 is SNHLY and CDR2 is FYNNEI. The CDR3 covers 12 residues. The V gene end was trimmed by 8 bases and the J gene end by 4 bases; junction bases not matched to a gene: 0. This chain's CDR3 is CASGTGGTEAFF. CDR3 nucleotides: TGTGCCAGCGGGACAGGGGGCACTGAAGCTTTCTTT.

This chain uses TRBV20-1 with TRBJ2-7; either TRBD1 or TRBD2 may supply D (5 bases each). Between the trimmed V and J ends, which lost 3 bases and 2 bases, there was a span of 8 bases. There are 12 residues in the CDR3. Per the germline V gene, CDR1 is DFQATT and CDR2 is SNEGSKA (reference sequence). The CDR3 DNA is TGCAGTGCTAGTGTGGGACCCTACGAGCAGTACTTC. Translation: CSASVGPYEQYF.

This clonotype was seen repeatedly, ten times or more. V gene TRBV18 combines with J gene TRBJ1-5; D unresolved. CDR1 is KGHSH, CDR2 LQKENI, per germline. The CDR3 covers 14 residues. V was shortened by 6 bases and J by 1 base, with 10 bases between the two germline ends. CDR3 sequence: CASSPGRSNQPQHF. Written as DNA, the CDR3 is TGTGCCAGCTCCCCCGGACGGAGCAATCAGCCCCAGCATTTT. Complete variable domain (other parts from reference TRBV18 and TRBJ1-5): NAGVMQNPRHLVRRRGQEARLRCSPMKGHSHVYWYRQLPEEGLKFMVYLQKENIIDESGMPKERFSAEFPKEGPSILRIQQVVRGDSAAYFCASSPGRSNQPQHFGDGTRLSIL.

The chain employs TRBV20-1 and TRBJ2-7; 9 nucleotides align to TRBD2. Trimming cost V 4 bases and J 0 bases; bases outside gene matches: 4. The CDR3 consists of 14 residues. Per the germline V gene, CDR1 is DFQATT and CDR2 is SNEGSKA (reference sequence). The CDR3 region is CSAMLAGPSYEQYF. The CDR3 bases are TGCAGTGCTATGCTAGCGGGACCCTCCTACGAGCAGTACTTC.

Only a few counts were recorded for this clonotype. CDR3 DNA: TGTGCCAGCAGGCGCACCGGGACAGGGTTCTCTGGAAACACCATATATTTT. Protein product: CASRRTGTGFSGNTIYF. V usage is TRBV7-9 and J usage is TRBJ1-3; 9 positions agree with TRBD1. After removal of 6 bases from V and 0 bases from J, the junction contained 9 bases not matched to a gene. The CDR3 runs to 17 residues. CDR1 and CDR2 from the germline V gene are SEHNR and FQNEAQ (reference sequence).

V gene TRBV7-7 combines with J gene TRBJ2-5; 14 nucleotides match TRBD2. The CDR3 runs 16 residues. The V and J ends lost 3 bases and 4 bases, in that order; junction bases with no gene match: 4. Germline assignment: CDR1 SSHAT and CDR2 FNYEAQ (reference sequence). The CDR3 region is CASSFGTSGSGETQYF. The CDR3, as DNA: TGTGCCAGCAGCTTTGGGACTAGCGGGAGCGGAGAGACCCAGTACTTC. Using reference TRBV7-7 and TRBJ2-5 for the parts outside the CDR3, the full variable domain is GAGVSQSPRYKVTKRGQDVTLRCDPISSHATLYWYQQALGQGPEFLTYFNYEAQPDKSGLPSDRFSAERPEGSISTLTIQRTEQRDSAMYRCASSFGTSGSGETQYFGPGTRLLVL.

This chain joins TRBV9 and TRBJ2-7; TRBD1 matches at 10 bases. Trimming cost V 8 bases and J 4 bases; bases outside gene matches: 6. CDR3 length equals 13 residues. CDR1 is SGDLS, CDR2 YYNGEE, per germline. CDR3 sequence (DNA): TGTGCCAGAGGGGGGACAGGGGAATACGAGCAGTACTTC. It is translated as CARGGTGEYEQYF.

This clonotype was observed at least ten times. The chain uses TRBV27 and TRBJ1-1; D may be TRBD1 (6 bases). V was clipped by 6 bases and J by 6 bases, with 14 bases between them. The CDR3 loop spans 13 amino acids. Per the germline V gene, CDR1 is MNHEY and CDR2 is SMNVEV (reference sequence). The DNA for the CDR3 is TGTGCCAGCAGGCCGACAGGTCATGCTGAAGCTTTCTTT. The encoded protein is CASRPTGHAEAFF.

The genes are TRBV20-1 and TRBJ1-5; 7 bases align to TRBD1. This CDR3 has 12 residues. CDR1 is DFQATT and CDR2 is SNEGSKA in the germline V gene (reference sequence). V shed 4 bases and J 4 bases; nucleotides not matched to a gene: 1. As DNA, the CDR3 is TGCAGTGCTACACAGGGGAATCAGCCCCAGCATTTT. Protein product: CSATQGNQPQHF.

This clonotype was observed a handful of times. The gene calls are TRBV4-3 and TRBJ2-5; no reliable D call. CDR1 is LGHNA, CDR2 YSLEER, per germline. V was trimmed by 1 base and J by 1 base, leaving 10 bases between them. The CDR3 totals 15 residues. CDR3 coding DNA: TGCGCCAGCAGCCAAGCCCTCGGTAGCCAAGAGACCCAGTACTTC. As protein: CASSQALGSQETQYF.

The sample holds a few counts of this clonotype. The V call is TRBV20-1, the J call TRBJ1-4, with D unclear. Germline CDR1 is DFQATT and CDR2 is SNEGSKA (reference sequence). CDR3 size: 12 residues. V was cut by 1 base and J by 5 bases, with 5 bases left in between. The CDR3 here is CSARGPNEKLFF. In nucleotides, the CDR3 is TGCAGTGCTAGAGGCCCGAATGAAAAACTGTTTTTT.

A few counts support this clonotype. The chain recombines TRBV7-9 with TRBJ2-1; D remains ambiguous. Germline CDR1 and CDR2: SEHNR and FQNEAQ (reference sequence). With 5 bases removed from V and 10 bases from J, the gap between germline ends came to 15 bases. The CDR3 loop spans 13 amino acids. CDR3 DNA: TGTGCCAGCAGCCCCACCCCCTTAGGGGAGCAGTTCTTC. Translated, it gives CASSPTPLGEQFF.